This TCR beta chain was retrieved from a study of blood T cell repertoires in COVID-19. Study-wide context: Italy, Spain and the United States were the sources of the convalescent and acute COVID-19 samples. Nucleic acid was either cDNA or gDNA, and it came from T cells, B-cell-depleted T cells, or PBMCs.

In the original workflow: By means of reference gene primer amplification, nucleated cell counts were estimated. The assay was immunoSEQ multiplex PCR, and TCRdb's table has in-frame clones only and misses some. The V and J calls and clone size come from that table; D and trimming were worked out from the DNA. The sample includes under 130,000 clones, around 76% seen only once; the top ten take approximately 20%. CDR1 is MNHEY, CDR2 SMNVEV, per germline (reference sequence). Trimming took 3 bases from V and 6 from J; bases not matched to a gene: 4. The CDR3 has 13 residues. The receptor's source is a woman aged 70-85 years with acute or convalescent COVID-19. Sequencing used peripheral blood. The rearrangement joins TRBV27 to TRBJ2-7; 8 bases align to TRBD2. The CDR3 here is CASSLAGGAEQYF. The CDR3 DNA is TGTGCCAGCAGTTTGGCGGGAGGAGCCGAGCAGTACTTC.